The 14 T cell receptor beta chains reported below all come from one sample, sequenced in a study of a mutant IDH1 vaccine in newly diagnosed glioma. This table comes from immunoSEQ multiplex PCR, and its TCRdb copy is limited to in-frame clones, with some not included. The profile shows more than 30,000 clones, approximately 90% of them singletons. As to time point: week 47, end of study. Every vaccine dose comprised 300 ug of mutant IDH1 20-mer peptide plus topical imiquimod. These TCRs' antigens remain unknown. Sequenced material: PBMCs, taken from a glioma patient whose treatment included an IDH1 peptide vaccine. These receptors were obtained from a woman aged 40-49 years with glioma.

This clone is a singleton in its sample. The chain carries TRBV4-2 and TRBJ1-1; D is unresolved. Per germline, CDR1 LGHNA and CDR2 YNFKEQ. This CDR3 has 16 residues. Trimming stripped 0 bases from V and 0 bases from J, with 11 bases between. CDR3 in amino acids: CASSQDRLAMNTEAFF. CDR3 sequence (DNA): TGTGCCAGCAGCCAAGATCGGCTAGCAATGAACACTGAAGCTTTCTTT.

This chain connects TRBV28 to TRBJ2-1; 10 positions match TRBD2. CDR3 length: 17 residues. Unmatched junction bases numbered 10, after V lost 3 bases and J lost 5 bases. From germline, CDR1 is MDHEN and CDR2 SYDVKM. CDR3 in DNA: TGTGCCAGCAGTTTTAGGAGCGGGAGGGGCACAAACAATGAGCAGTTCTTC. Its protein product is CASSFRSGRGTNNEQFF.

The rearrangement uses TRBV7-9 and TRBJ2-7, with TRBD1 matching 7 bases. Germline CDR1 and CDR2: SEHNR and FQNEAQ (reference sequence). This CDR3 contains 15 residues. V lost 5 bases and J lost 2; bases outside the gene matches: 9. CDR3 sequence (DNA): TGTGCCAGCAGCCCGGACAGGTTCATAACCTACGAGCAGTACTTC. This gives the protein CASSPDRFITYEQYF. Complete variable domain (other parts from reference TRBV7-9 and TRBJ2-7): DTGVSQNPRHKITKRGQNVTFRCDPISEHNRLYWYRQTLGQGPEFLTYFQNEAQLEKSRLLSDRFSAERPKGSFSTLEIQRTEQGDSAMYLCASSPDRFITYEQYFGPGTRLTVT.

This clone was seen a few times. This rearrangement joins TRBV9 to TRBJ1-2, with D tentatively TRBD1 (6 bases). This CDR3 contains 13 residues. The V end lost 4 bases, the J end lost 2 bases, and 9 bases lay between the germline ends. Germline CDR1 is SGDLS and CDR2 is YYNGEE. The CDR3 DNA reads TGTGCCAGCAGCTATACAGGGAACTATGGCTACACCTTC. This gives the protein CASSYTGNYGYTF.

The rearrangement joins TRBV28 to TRBJ2-3, with D tentatively TRBD1 or TRBD2 (5 bases each). V was trimmed by 4 bases and J by 9 bases, leaving 14 bases between them. CDR1 is MDHEN, CDR2 SYDVKM, per germline. The CDR3 covers 13 residues. The CDR3 nucleotides are TGTGCCAGCAGTTCCCCCGGGACGAGGACGCAGTATTTT. Protein sequence: CASSSPGTRTQYF.

The J gene is TRBJ1-1, the V gene TRBV30; 8 nucleotides line up with TRBD1. The CDR3 covers 14 residues. Germline trimming cut 2 bases from V and 5 bases from J; bases unmatched to any gene: 7. Per the germline V gene, CDR1 is GTSNPN and CDR2 is SVGIG (reference sequence). The CDR3 DNA sequence: TGTGCCTGGAGTCCTGGTACAGGGGGAACTGAAGCTTTCTTT. Translating gives CAWSPGTGGTEAFF.

The chain combines TRBV5-4 with TRBJ2-7; 7 bases align to TRBD1. With V trimmed by 3 bases and J by 2 bases, 5 bases remained unmatched. Germline CDR1 SGHNT, CDR2 YYREEE (reference sequence). CDR3 length equals 14 residues. The CDR3 spells CASSSNRGPYEQYF. For the CDR3, the DNA is TGTGCCAGCAGCTCGAACAGGGGCCCCTACGAGCAGTACTTC.

J is TRBJ2-1 and V is TRBV7-6; D remains ambiguous. The CDR3 has 15 amino acids. Per the germline V gene, CDR1 is SGHVS and CDR2 is FNYEAQ. V shed 7 bases and J shed 7 bases, with 20 bases lying between them. The CDR3 region is CASTSNSQTHNEQFF. DNA for the CDR3: TGTGCCAGCACCTCAAACAGCCAGACCCATAATGAGCAGTTCTTC.

The J gene is TRBJ2-7, the V gene TRBV6-5; D is undetermined. The CDR3 covers 16 residues. Germline CDR1 MNHEY, CDR2 SVGAGI. V lost 0 bases and J lost 0, with 12 bases in between. CDR3 loop: CASSYSGSVDSYEQYF. CDR3 nucleotide sequence: TGTGCCAGCAGTTACTCTGGCAGTGTGGACTCCTACGAGCAGTACTTC.

V and J are TRBV5-1 and TRBJ2-7, with D perhaps matching TRBD2 (7 bases). Per the germline V gene, CDR1 is SGHRS and CDR2 is YFSETQ. The CDR3 is made up of 17 amino acids. Trimming took 5 bases from V and 0 from J, leaving 21 bases between them. In DNA form, the CDR3 reads TGCGCCAGCAGACCGCTTGAGGGGGGGCCCGGCTCCTACGAGCAGTACTTC. Its translation: CASRPLEGGPGSYEQYF.

The rearrangement uses TRBV5-6 and TRBJ1-1; D gene ambiguous. The germline CDR1 and CDR2 sequences are SGHDT and YYEEEE. This CDR3 contains 13 residues. V lost 0 bases and J lost 4, with 7 bases in between. The CDR3 loop is CASSLGRGTEAFF. The CDR3 nucleotides read TGTGCCAGCAGCTTGGGCCGCGGCACTGAAGCTTTCTTT. The full variable domain, its missing parts supplied by reference TRBV5-6 and TRBJ1-1, is DAGVTQSPTHLIKTRGQQVTLRCSPKSGHDTVSWYQQALGQGPQFIFQYYEEEERQRGNFPDRFSGHQFPNYSSELNVNALLLGDSALYLCASSLGRGTEAFFGQGTRLTVV.

The chain links TRBV7-2 to TRBJ2-1; the match to TRBD1 covers 10 bases. CDR1 is SGHTA, CDR2 FQGNSA, per germline. The trim removed 6 bases at V and 8 bases at J, leaving 7 bases unmatched. This CDR3 spans 14 amino acids. The chain's CDR3 is CASSRDRGPDEQFF. In nucleotides, the CDR3 is TGTGCCAGCAGTAGGGACAGGGGACCGGATGAGCAGTTCTTC.

The V and J genes are TRBV5-6 and TRBJ2-7; the D is unclear. The V end was cut by 0 bases, the J end by 5 bases, with 15 bases between. Germline values: CDR1 SGHDT, CDR2 YYEEEE. CDR3 length: 15 amino acids. CDR3 residues: CASSLVEGPAHEQYF. The DNA of the CDR3 is TGTGCCAGCAGCTTGGTTGAAGGACCAGCCCACGAGCAGTACTTC.

This clone came up once. The chain joins TRBV14 to TRBJ2-3, with 7 nucleotides matching TRBD2. In germline, CDR1 is SGHDN, CDR2 FVKESK. CDR3 size: 16 residues. V lost 1 base, J lost 6 bases, and 10 bases stayed unmatched. The CDR3 DNA reads TGTGCCAGCAGCCAAGTTTCGGGAGGACCATCTGATACGCAGTATTTT. Amino acids: CASSQVSGGPSDTQYF. Full variable domain (rest looked up from reference TRBV14 and TRBJ2-3): EAGVTQFPSHSVIEKGQTVTLRCDPISGHDNLYWYRRVMGKEIKFLLHFVKESKQDESGMPNNRFLAERTGGTYSTLKVQPAELEDSGVYFCASSQVSGGPSDTQYFGPGTRLTVL.